This TCR beta chain was identified in a study of CD8+ T cells in alopecia areata (dated by TCRdb to the late 2010s). General notes on the study: Treated patients were enrolled in an open-label pilot trial of oral tofacitinib at 5 to 10 mg twice daily for moderate-to-severe alopecia areata. Clonality in the scalp was compared among normal scalp (n=4), patchy alopecia areata scalp (n=8), and alopecia totalis/universalis scalp (n=8). Scalp tissue and sorted CD4+ and CD8+ peripheral blood T cells from patchy and totalis/universalis alopecia areata patients and from healthy controls were covered by human TCRbeta sequencing. Disease severity in treated patients was measured with the SALT score, which quantifies the percentage of affected scalp surface area. TCRbeta CDR3 regions were amplified by immunoSEQ multiplex PCR using 35 Vbeta forward and 13 Jbeta reverse primers. Tofacitinib-treated patients had biopsies at baseline and at 4 and 24 weeks of treatment, with a later scalp biopsy in several patients. To study T cell clonal expansion in alopecia areata, the researchers applied high-throughput TCRbeta sequencing to both the C3H/HeJ mouse model and human patients. Patients received tofacitinib for 6 to 18 months and were then followed off drug for 6 months to check for delayed response and recurrence. RNA was extracted with the PAXgene miRNA kit for fixed scalp, the miRNeasy kit for PBMCs, and the RNeasy kit for mouse skin. What the research found in general, with its limitations: During tofacitinib treatment, many expanded lesional clones stuck around in both scalp and blood, and this persistence may partly explain why relapse happens after treatment is stopped. TCR sequences shared between patients were less clear than in mice, possibly partly because of HLA diversity in the patient population. Higher clonality and more expanded CD8+ clones were observed in lesional scalp than in normal scalp, particularly in alopecia totalis/universalis, a finding suggestive of antigenic drive. With tofacitinib, both scalp clonality and the number of expanded CD8+ clones among the top 100 scalp clones went down significantly. Scalp TCR repertoire analysis is complicated because resident alphabeta T cells in normal human skin are also sequenced, whereas mouse skin is dominated by gammadelta T cells. The treated cohort was small, with a single nonresponder, so links between baseline CD8+ expansion and response need larger studies.

Per the publication, the time point label means: around 4 weeks on oral tofacitinib. What the treatment or condition label conveys for this sample: oral pan-JAK inhibitor, 5-10 mg twice daily. From alopecia areata patients, peripheral blood was collected along with lesional scalp punch biopsies. PBMCs were separated by density centrifugation and stained for CD3, CD4 and CD8, after which CD4+ and CD8+ T cells were sorted on a FACSAria. This clone was found a few times. This receptor's antigen is unknown. The record has no base qualities; no much larger clone is one base away. Libraries were constructed by the immunoSEQ multiplex PCR assay. To provide template for TCR sequencing, every sample had RNA extracted and reverse transcribed into cDNA. SuperScript III was used to make first-strand cDNA, primed with a 2:1 mix of oligo-dT and random hexamers. A synthetic immune receptor repertoire was used to gauge amplification bias, and whatever bias remained was removed computationally. Concerning the study's data processing: Raw reads were preprocessed to remove errors, and CDR3 was defined according to IMGT conventions as the region from the conserved cysteine to phenylalanine. Clonality was computed as 1 minus the Shannon entropy, with the entropy normalized by log2 of the number of productive unique TCRs. Whether each scalp clone was CD4 or CD8 was inferred by checking scalp TCRbeta sequences against the CD4 and CD8 repertoires from sorted blood. Not all clones reach the TCRdb copy of this immuneACCESS table, which keeps in-frame sequences only. Checked studies attribute under half of the gap to unresolved V genes and leave the rest unexplained. V and J calls and clone size are as listed in that table; D and trimming were resolved from the DNA. The sample has around 190,000 clones on record, 64% of them singletons. Around 4.3% of the sample is held by the ten biggest clonotypes.

The specimen was CD4+ T cells sorted from blood, collected at week 4, from a patient treated with tofacitinib. The receptor was isolated from a human donor with alopecia areata.

At the DNA level, the sequence is TGCAGCGTGGCGGGACTCCGAGGCACCGGGGAGCTGTTTTTT. The encoded protein is CSVAGLRGTGELFF. Here the chain combines TRBV29-1 and TRBJ2-2; D gene: possibly TRBD2, on 6 matching bases. CDR1 and CDR2, looked up from the germline V gene, are SQVTM and ANQGSEA. V sheds 6 bases and J sheds 4 bases, leaving 15 bases between their ends. The CDR3 runs 14 residues from the cysteine to the phenylalanine. Left in the record is the CDR3 DNA by itself, 42 bases read in frame from the first base.